This TCR beta chain appears in the sequencing data of a study of T cell repertoires in cytomegalovirus infection. Background on the study: Carrying CMV and the relevant HLA type showed in public TCR beta signatures.

Study findings and constraints: HLA-C-restricted, CMV-specific TCR beta clonotypes were dominant ex vivo. Identification of carriers of CMV plus the relevant HLA was achieved through cumulative public TCR beta family frequency.

After removal of 6 bases from V and 4 bases from J, the junction contained 6 bases not matched to a gene. The CDR3 is 15 amino acids. In TCRdb, the reads were re-called with MiXCR into one record per CDR3 protein. The sample holds just under 550,000 distinct CDR3 sequences; less than 30% are singletons and the top ten take roughly 13%. This clonotype has only one observation. Its specificity is unknown. Material for sequencing was PBMCs. This chain uses TRBV12-3 or TRBV12-4 with TRBJ2-1; 10 nucleotides line up with TRBD2. The TCR sequence derives from a human donor in good health (CMV status not recorded). Some clones in this sample may be carry-over from other donors' samples. The CDR3 loop reads CASRVGTSAYNEQFF. The CDR3 DNA reads TGTGCCAGCAGGGTCGGGACTAGCGCGTACAATGAGCAGTTCTTC.